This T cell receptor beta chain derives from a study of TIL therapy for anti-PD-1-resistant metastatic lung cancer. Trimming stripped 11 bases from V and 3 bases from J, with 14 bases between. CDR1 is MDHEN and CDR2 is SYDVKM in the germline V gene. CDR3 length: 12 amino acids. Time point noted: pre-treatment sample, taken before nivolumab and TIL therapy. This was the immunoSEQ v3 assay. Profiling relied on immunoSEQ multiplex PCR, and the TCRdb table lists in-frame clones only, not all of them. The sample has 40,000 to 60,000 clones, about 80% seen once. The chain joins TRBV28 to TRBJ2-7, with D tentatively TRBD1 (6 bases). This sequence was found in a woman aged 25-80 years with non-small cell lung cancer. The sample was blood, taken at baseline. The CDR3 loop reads CASGEERYEQYF. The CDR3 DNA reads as TGTGCCTCAGGGGAAGAGCGCTACGAGCAGTACTTC.